The 9 T cell receptor beta chains given below trace back to one sample, sequenced in a study of control samples from healthy donors and cancer patients. The protocol was immunoSEQ multiplex PCR, while the TCRdb copy is restricted to in-frame clones and leaves out a portion. The sample carries tens of thousands of clones, 70% to 75% recorded once. The sample consisted of formalin-fixed, paraffin-embedded tissue. The receptors come from a male donor with melanoma.

The chain couples TRBV10-2 to TRBJ2-1; 11 nucleotides match TRBD2. The V gene's germline CDR1 is WSHSY and CDR2 SAAADI. The junction had 11 bases not matched to a gene; V was cut back by 3 bases and J by 4 bases. The CDR3 has 18 residues. The CDR3 DNA reads TGCGCCAGCAGTGAAGGTCTAGCGGGAGGCCGTGGGTACAATGAGCAGTTCTTC. This translates into CASSEGLAGGRGYNEQFF.

This clone was observed a few times. This chain connects TRBV11-2 to TRBJ2-3; 8 bases map to TRBD2. The CDR3 totals 16 residues. Germline loops: CDR1 SGHAT, CDR2 FQNNGV. Trimming took 0 bases from V and 2 from J; bases not matched to a gene: 4. For the CDR3, the DNA is TGTGCCAGCAGCTTAGATCCCGGGGGGGTCACAGATACGCAGTATTTT. It encodes CASSLDPGGVTDTQYF.

The rearrangement uses TRBV30 and TRBJ2-1, with D hard to call. The germline gives CDR1 GTSNPN, CDR2 SVGIG (reference sequence). The V end was cut by 3 bases, the J end by 8 bases, with 20 bases between. CDR3 length: 15 amino acids. The CDR3 DNA reads TGTGCCTGGAGCCCAGGTGGCCGCAATAGGGATGAGCAGTTCTTC. Translating gives CAWSPGGRNRDEQFF. The variable domain in full, with the rest retrieved from reference TRBV30 and TRBJ2-1, is SQTIHQWPATLVQPVGSPLSLECTVEGTSNPNLYWYRQAAGRGLQLLFYSVGIGQISSEVPQNLSASRPQDRQFILSSKKLLLSDSGFYLCAWSPGGRNRDEQFFGPGTRLTVL.

The chain uses TRBV5-1 and TRBJ1-4; D possibly corresponds to TRBD1 (5 bases). This CDR3 has 14 residues. Looked up from germline, CDR1 is SGHRS and CDR2 is YFSETQ. V was cut by 2 bases and J by 6 bases, with 11 bases left in between. The CDR3 DNA sequence: TGCGCCAGCAGCTTCGACCAGGGAGATGAAAAACTGTTTTTT. Translated, it gives CASSFDQGDEKLFF.

By sample fraction, this clone is medium-sized. The chain recombines TRBV20-1 with TRBJ1-5, with unresolved D. Germline assignment: CDR1 DFQATT and CDR2 SNEGSKA (reference sequence). This CDR3 is 11 amino acids long. Trimming removed 5 bases from V and 7 bases from J, with 9 bases in between. The CDR3 DNA follows: TGCAGTGCTCAAGAGTTGCAGCCCCAGCATTTT. Protein: CSAQELQPQHF.

The chain uses TRBV9 and TRBJ2-3; TRBD2 agrees at 9 bases. Germline V gene data show CDR1 as SGDLS and CDR2 as YYNGEE. The CDR3 has 20 residues. V lost 4 bases to trimming and J lost 2 bases; unmatched junction nucleotides: 20. The CDR3: CASSRSLAGPTPVITDTQYF. CDR3 sequence (DNA): TGTGCCAGCAGCCGATCGCTAGCGGGGCCGACCCCAGTTATCACAGATACGCAGTATTTT. Full variable domain (missing parts from reference TRBV9 and TRBJ2-3): DSGVTQTPKHLITATGQRVTLRCSPRSGDLSVYWYQQSLDQGLQFLIQYYNGEERAKGNILERFSAQQFPDLHSELNLSSLELGDSALYFCASSRSLAGPTPVITDTQYFGPGTRLTVL.

The chain carries TRBV9 and TRBJ1-1; no reliable D call. The CDR3 is 16 residues long. Germline-derived CDR1 and CDR2 are SGDLS and YYNGEE. V was shortened by 0 bases and J by 0 bases, with 12 bases between the two germline ends. CDR3 bases: TGTGCCAGCAGCGTAGGCAACCGCAGAATGAACACTGAAGCTTTCTTT. It specifies CASSVGNRRMNTEAFF.

This clone has a single count. This chain connects TRBV2 to TRBJ2-5; the D gene is possibly TRBD2 (6 bases). The V end was cut by 8 bases, the J end by 5 bases, with 12 bases between. Germline CDR1 SNHLY, CDR2 FYNNEI. The CDR3 sequence is 12 residues long. CDR3 DNA sequence: TGTGCCAGCGGGCGGGGACCGGAGACCCAGTACTTC. This gives the protein CASGRGPETQYF.

This clone was recorded at least ten times. The rearrangement links TRBV5-5 to TRBJ1-5; no clear D gene. Trimming took 1 base from V and 1 from J, leaving 3 bases between them. CDR3 length equals 13 residues. The V gene's germline CDR1 is SGHKS and CDR2 YYEKEE (reference sequence). The DNA for the CDR3 is TGTGCCAGCAGCTTGTGGAGCAATCAGCCCCAGCATTTT. Amino acid sequence: CASSLWSNQPQHF. The full variable domain, rest sourced from reference TRBV5-5 and TRBJ1-5, is DAGVTQSPTHLIKTRGQQVTLRCSPISGHKSVSWYQQVLGQGPQFIFQYYEKEERGRGNFPDRFSARQFPNYSSELNVNALLLGDSALYLCASSLWSNQPQHFGDGTRLSIL.